The clone carrying this TCR beta chain was counted a few times. The target antigen is unknown. TCRdb fed the 5' RACE reads into MiXCR, producing one record per CDR3 protein. The table shows some 500,000 distinct CDR3 sequences, with roughly 13% occurring only once. These data come from a study of T cells after yellow fever vaccination. Background on the study: SMART-Seq v4 Ultra Low Input handled preparation of low-cell-number fractions.

The CDR3 runs 15 residues. CDR1 and CDR2 from the germline V gene are MNHEY and SMNVEV (reference sequence). J was trimmed by 6 bases and V by 5 bases; bases with no gene match: 10. General observations from the study: Reappearance after the booster was seen for most primary-vaccination clones, at 95% to 97% CD4 and 70% to 90% CD8. Researchers report a weaker secondary response that nonetheless peaked faster, day 5 versus 15.

The chain combines TRBV27 with TRBJ2-7; 10 nucleotides align to TRBD1. The sequence was collected from a man aged 25-45 years who received the YFV17D yellow fever vaccine. The specimen comprised PBMCs, sampled on the day of the yellow fever booster vaccination. The CDR3 sequence: CASSMAGTGDREQYF. The CDR3 DNA sequence: TGTGCCAGCAGTATGGCCGGGACAGGGGATCGCGAGCAGTACTTC.